This TCR beta chain was captured by sequencing in a study of blood T cell repertoires in COVID-19. About the research overall: The United States, Italy and Spain supplied acute and convalescent COVID-19 samples.

The CDR3 totals 12 residues. V lost 5 bases and J lost 1, with 7 bases in between. Germline CDR1 is SGHTS and CDR2 is YDEGEE. This clone was seen a single time. Study processing details: Amplification of reference gene primers provided the estimated nucleated cell counts. The data were produced by immunoSEQ multiplex PCR, yet TCRdb's version contains in-frame clones alone and is incomplete. The D gene and trimming were derived from the DNA, and the V and J assignments and clone size from that table. Of 20,000 or so clones in the sample, 85% are singletons; the top ten hold roughly two thirds. This sequence was found in a man older than 75 with acute or convalescent COVID-19. The chain joins TRBV5-8 to TRBJ2-7; no reliable D call. Sequencing was carried out using peripheral blood. The CDR3: CASRIQSYEQYF. For the CDR3, the DNA is TGTGCCAGCAGGATACAGTCCTACGAGCAGTACTTC.